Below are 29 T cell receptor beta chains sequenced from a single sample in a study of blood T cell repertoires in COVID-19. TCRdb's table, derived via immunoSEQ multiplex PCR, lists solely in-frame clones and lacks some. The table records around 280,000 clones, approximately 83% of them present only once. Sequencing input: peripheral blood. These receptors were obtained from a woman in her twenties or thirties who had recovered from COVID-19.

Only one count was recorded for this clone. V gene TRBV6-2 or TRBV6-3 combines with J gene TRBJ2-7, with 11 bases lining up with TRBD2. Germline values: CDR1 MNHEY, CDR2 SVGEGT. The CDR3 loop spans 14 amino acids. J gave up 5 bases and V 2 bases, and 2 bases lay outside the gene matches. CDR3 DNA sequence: TGTGCCAGCAGTTACGTAGCGGGAGGGGACGAGCAGTACTTC. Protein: CASSYVAGGDEQYF.

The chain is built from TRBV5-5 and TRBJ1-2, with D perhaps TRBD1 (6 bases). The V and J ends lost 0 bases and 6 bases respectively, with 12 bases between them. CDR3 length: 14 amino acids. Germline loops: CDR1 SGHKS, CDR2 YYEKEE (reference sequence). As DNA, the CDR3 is TGTGCCAGCAGCTTGGAAGGGACACGTAATGGCTACACCTTC. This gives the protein CASSLEGTRNGYTF. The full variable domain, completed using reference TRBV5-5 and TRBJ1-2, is DAGVTQSPTHLIKTRGQQVTLRCSPISGHKSVSWYQQVLGQGPQFIFQYYEKEERGRGNFPDRFSARQFPNYSSELNVNALLLGDSALYLCASSLEGTRNGYTFGSGTRLTVV.

CDR3 nucleotide sequence: TGTGCCAGCAGTACCACTTGGGGCCCTTACGAGCAGTACTTC. Protein: CASSTTWGPYEQYF. The V and J genes are TRBV6-5 and TRBJ2-7; possibly TRBD1 for D (5 bases). Per germline, CDR1 MNHEY and CDR2 SVGAGI. The CDR3 sequence is 14 residues long. Trimming removed 5 bases from V and 4 bases from J, with 15 bases in between.

CDR3 DNA sequence: TGTGCCAGCAGTGAAAGTGGGGGCCTTACCAGCACCGGGGAGCTGTTTTTT. Protein sequence: CASSESGGLTSTGELFF. The chain has TRBV2 and TRBJ2-2, with a tentative D call TRBD1 (6 bases). The germline CDR1 and CDR2 sequences are SNHLY and FYNNEI. The length of the CDR3 is 17 residues. The V end lost 2 bases, the J end lost 4 bases, and 17 bases lay between the germline ends.

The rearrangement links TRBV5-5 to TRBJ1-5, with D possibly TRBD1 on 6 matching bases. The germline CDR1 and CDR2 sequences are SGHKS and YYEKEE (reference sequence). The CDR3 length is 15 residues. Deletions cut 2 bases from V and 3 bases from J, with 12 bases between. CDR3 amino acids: CASSLQGGLNQPQHF. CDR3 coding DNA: TGTGCCAGCAGCTTACAGGGAGGGCTCAATCAGCCCCAGCATTTT. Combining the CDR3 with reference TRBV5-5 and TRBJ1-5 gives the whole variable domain DAGVTQSPTHLIKTRGQQVTLRCSPISGHKSVSWYQQVLGQGPQFIFQYYEKEERGRGNFPDRFSARQFPNYSSELNVNALLLGDSALYLCASSLQGGLNQPQHFGDGTRLSIL.

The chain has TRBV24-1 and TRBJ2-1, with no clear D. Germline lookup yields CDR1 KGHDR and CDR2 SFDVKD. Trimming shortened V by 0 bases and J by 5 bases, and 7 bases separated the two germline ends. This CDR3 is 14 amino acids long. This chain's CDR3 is CATSDLRSNNEQFF. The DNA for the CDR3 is TGTGCCACCAGTGATTTGAGGAGTAACAATGAGCAGTTCTTC.

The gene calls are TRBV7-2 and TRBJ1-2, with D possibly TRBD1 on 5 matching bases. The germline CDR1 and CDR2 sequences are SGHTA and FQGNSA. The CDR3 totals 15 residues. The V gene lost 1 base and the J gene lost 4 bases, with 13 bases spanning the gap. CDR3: CASSLDTGRAYGYTF. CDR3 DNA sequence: TGTGCCAGCAGCTTAGATACAGGACGGGCCTATGGCTACACCTTC.

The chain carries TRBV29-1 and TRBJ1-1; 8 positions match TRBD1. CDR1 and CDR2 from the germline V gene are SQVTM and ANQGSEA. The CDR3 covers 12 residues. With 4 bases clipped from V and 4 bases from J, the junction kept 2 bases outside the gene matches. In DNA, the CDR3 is TGCAGCGTTGTAACAGGGGGCACTGAAGCTTTCTTT. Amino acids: CSVVTGGTEAFF.

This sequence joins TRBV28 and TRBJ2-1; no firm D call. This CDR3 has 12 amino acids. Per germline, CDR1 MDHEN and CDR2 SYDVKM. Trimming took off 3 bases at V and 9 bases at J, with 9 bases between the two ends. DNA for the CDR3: TGTGCCAGCAGTTTTCGAGTCGGTGAGCAGTTCTTC. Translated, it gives CASSFRVGEQFF.

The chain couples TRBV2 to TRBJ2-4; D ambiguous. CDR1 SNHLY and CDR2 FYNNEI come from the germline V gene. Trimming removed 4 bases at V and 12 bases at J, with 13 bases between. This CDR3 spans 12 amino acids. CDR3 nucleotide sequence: TGTGCCAGCAGTGCGGATTTAGACTCTCAGTACTTC. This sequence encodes CASSADLDSQYF.

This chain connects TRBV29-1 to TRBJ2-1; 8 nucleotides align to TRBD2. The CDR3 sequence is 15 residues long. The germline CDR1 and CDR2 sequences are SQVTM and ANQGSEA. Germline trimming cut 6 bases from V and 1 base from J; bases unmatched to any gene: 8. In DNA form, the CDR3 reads TGCAGCGTCGACGGGCGGGGGGTGTCCTACAATGAGCAGTTCTTC. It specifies CSVDGRGVSYNEQFF.

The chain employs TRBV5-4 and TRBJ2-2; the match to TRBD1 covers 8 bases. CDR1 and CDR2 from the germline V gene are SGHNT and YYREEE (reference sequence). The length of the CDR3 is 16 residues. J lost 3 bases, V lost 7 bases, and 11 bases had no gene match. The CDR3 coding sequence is TGTGCCAGCCTCGACCGTTCGACAGGGGACACCGGGGAGCTGTTTTTT. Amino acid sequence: CASLDRSTGDTGELFF. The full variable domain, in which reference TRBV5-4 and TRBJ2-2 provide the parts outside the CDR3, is ETGVTQSPTHLIKTRGQQVTLRCSSQSGHNTVSWYQQALGQGPQFIFQYYREEENGRGNFPPRFSGLQFPNYSSELNVNALELDDSALYLCASLDRSTGDTGELFFGEGSRLTVL.

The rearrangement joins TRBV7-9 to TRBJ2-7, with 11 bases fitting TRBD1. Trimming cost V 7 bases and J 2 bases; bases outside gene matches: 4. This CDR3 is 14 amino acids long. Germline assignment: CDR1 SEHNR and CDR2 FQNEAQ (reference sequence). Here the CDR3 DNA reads TGTGCCAGCAACCCGGGACAGGGGGCCTACGAGCAGTACTTC. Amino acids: CASNPGQGAYEQYF. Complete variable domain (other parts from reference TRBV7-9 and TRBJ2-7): DTGVSQNPRHKITKRGQNVTFRCDPISEHNRLYWYRQTLGQGPEFLTYFQNEAQLEKSRLLSDRFSAERPKGSFSTLEIQRTEQGDSAMYLCASNPGQGAYEQYFGPGTRLTVT.

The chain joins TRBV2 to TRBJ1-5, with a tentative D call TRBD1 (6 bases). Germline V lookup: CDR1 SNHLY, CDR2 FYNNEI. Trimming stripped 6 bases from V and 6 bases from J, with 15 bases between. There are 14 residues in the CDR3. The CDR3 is CASRATGSFQPQHF. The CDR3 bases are TGTGCCAGCAGGGCAACAGGGTCGTTTCAGCCCCAGCATTTT.

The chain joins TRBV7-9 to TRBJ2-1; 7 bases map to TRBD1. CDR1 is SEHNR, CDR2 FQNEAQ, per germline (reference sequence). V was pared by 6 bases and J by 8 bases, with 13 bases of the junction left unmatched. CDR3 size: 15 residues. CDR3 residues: CASRRQGRGIDEQFF. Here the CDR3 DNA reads TGTGCCAGCAGAAGACAGGGTAGGGGGATCGATGAGCAGTTCTTC.

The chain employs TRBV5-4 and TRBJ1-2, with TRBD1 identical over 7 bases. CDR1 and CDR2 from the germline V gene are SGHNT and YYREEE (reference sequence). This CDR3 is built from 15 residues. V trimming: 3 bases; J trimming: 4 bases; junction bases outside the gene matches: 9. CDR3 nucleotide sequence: TGTGCCAGCAGCTCCTGGGGACAGATGATCTATGGCTACACCTTC. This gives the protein CASSSWGQMIYGYTF.

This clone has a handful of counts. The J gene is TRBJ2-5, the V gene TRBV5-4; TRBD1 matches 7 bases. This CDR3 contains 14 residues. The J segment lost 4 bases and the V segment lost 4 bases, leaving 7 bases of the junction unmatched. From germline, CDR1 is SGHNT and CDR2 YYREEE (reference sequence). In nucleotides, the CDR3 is TGTGCCAGCAGCCAAGGGGGCCAGCGAGAGACCCAGTACTTC. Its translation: CASSQGGQRETQYF.

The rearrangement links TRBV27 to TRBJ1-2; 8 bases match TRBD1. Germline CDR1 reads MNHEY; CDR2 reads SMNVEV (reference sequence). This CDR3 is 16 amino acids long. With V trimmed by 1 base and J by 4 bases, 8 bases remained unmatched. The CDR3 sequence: CASSLYGQGGSYGYTF. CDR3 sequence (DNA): TGTGCCAGCAGTTTATACGGACAGGGAGGAAGCTATGGCTACACCTTC.

CDR3 residues: CASSSSPVAQLDNNYGYTF. CDR3 nucleotides: TGCGCCAGCAGCTCCAGTCCGGTAGCCCAACTCGATAATAACTATGGCTACACCTTC. The chain recombines TRBV4-1 with TRBJ1-2; D is unresolved. Germline V gene data show CDR1 as MGHRA and CDR2 as YSYEKL. The CDR3 has 19 residues. Trimming removed 5 bases at V and 1 base at J, with 26 bases between.

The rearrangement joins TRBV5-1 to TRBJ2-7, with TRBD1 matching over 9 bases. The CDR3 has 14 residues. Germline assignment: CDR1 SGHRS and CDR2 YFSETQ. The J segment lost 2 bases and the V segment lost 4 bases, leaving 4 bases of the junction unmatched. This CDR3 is CASSPRTGAYEQYF. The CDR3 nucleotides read TGCGCCAGCAGCCCCAGGACAGGGGCCTACGAGCAGTACTTC.

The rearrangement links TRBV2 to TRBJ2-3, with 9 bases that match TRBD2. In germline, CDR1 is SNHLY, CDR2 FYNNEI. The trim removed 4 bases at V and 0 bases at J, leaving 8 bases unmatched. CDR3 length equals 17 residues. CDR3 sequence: CASSAPRGGLSTDTQYF. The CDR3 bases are TGTGCCAGCAGTGCCCCGCGGGGGGGCCTTAGCACAGATACGCAGTATTTT.

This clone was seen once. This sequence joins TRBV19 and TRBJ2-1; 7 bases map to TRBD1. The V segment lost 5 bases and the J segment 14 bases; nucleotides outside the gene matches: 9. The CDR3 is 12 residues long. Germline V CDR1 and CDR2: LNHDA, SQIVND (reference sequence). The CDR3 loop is CASSPQTGLKFF. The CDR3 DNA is TGTGCCAGTAGTCCCCAGACAGGGTTGAAGTTCTTC.

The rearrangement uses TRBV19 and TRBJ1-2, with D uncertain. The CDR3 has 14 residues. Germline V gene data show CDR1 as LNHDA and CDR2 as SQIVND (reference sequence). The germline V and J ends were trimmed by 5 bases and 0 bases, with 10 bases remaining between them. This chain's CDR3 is CASSVDGANYGYTF. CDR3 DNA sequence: TGTGCCAGTAGTGTTGACGGGGCTAACTATGGCTACACCTTC.

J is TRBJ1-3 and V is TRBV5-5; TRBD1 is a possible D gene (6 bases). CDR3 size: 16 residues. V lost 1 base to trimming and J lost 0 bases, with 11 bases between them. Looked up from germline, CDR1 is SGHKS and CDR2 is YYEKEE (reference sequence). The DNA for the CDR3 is TGTGCCAGCAGCTTGTCGGGGGGCCGCTCTGGAAACACCATATATTTT. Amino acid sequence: CASSLSGGRSGNTIYF. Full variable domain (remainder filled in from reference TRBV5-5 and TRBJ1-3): DAGVTQSPTHLIKTRGQQVTLRCSPISGHKSVSWYQQVLGQGPQFIFQYYEKEERGRGNFPDRFSARQFPNYSSELNVNALLLGDSALYLCASSLSGGRSGNTIYFGEGSWLTVV.

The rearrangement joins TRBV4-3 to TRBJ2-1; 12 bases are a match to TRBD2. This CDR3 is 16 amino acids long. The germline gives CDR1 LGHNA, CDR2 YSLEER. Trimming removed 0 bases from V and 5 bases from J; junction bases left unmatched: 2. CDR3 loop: CASSQDRTSGNNEQFF. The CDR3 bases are TGCGCCAGCAGCCAAGATAGGACTAGCGGGAACAATGAGCAGTTCTTC.

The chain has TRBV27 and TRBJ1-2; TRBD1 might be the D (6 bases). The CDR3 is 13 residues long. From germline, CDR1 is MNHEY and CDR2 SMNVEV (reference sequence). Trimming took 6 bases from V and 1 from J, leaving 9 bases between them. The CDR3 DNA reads TGTGCCAGCAGGGGACAAAATAACTATGGCTACACCTTC. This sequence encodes CASRGQNNYGYTF.

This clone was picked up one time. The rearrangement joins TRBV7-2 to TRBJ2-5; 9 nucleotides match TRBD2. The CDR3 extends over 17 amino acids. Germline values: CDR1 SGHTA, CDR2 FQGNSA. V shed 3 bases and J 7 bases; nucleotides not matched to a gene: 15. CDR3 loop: CASSFLVSGGGRGTQYF. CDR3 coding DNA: TGTGCCAGCAGCTTTTTGGTTAGCGGGGGAGGCCGTGGGACCCAGTACTTC. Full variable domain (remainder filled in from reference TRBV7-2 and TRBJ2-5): GAGVSQSPSNKVTEKGKDVELRCDPISGHTALYWYRQSLGQGLEFLIYFQGNSAPDKSGLPSDRFSAERTGGSVSTLTIQRTQQEDSAVYLCASSFLVSGGGRGTQYFGPGTRLLVL.

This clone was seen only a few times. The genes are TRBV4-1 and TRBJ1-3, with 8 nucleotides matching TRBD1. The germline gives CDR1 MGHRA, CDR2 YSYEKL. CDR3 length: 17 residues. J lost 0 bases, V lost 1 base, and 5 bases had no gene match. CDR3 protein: CASSQVQGGSSGNTIYF. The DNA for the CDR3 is TGCGCCAGCAGCCAAGTACAGGGGGGAAGCTCTGGAAACACCATATATTTT.

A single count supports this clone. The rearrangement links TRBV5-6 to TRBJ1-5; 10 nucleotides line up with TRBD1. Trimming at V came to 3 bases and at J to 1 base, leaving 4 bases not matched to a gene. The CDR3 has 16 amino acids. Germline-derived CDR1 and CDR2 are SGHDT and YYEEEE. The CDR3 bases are TGTGCCAGCAGCTGGGGGACAGGGGAAAGCAATCAGCCCCAGCATTTT. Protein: CASSWGTGESNQPQHF.